One T cell receptor beta chain is described in this entry. Its antigen target is currently unknown. Base qualities are not at hand, and no much larger clone is one base apart. The immunoSEQ Assay, a bias-controlled multiplex PCR, was used to amplify TCRbeta CDR3 regions from genomic DNA. In the paper's pipeline: The number of nucleated cells in each sample was estimated from the amplification of reference gene primers within the assay. Sequence reads were collapsed and filtered to measure the absolute abundance of every unique TCRbeta CDR3 rearrangement. For each sample, productive Simpson clonality was calculated as the square root of Simpson's diversity index across productive rearrangements. TCRdb re-hosts the immuneACCESS table, in-frame sequences only. Its copies lack some clones; in the studies checked, an unresolved V gene accounts for under half of them, and the cause for the rest is not known. V, J and clone size reflect that table, while D and trimming were determined from the DNA. The sample includes about 150,000 clones, with around 79% observed a single time. The ten largest clones represent approximately 5.2% of the sample.

The entry originates in a study of blood T cell repertoires in COVID-19 (dated by TCRdb to about 2020). Regarding the research as a whole: The collaborator samples originated in the United States, Italy and Spain and spanned the acute and convalescent phases of COVID-19. The prospective study material was composed of cDNA or gDNA derived from T cells, B-cell-depleted T cells, or PBMCs. Deeply sampled blood TCRbeta repertoires from subjects exposed to, actively infected with, or recovered from COVID-19 were included in the dataset. The repertoires were released in a freely available public database meant as a resource for research on the immune response to SARS-CoV-2. Samples were obtained from the ongoing ImmuneRACE study (first 160 participants) and from over 1,000 subjects provided by 6 global collaborators. A de-identified subject ID, COVID-19 status, age in years and sex were almost always included in the sample metadata. Where HLA class I and class II types were available, the types were taken from metadata supplied by the sample provider, not from assay-based typing. The study at large found these results: How much clinical and demographic metadata was included differed by source and by participant, and the metadata was provided uncurated.

One collaborating source in Seattle enrolled patients during active infection and followed them longitudinally through the course of disease. The collaborating institutions used their own protocols to collect whole blood in K2EDTA tubes. For TCRbeta analysis, collaborators shipped samples as frozen whole blood, isolated PBMCs, or DNA extracted from either of those sample types. CDR1 and CDR2, per the germline V gene, are SGDLS and YYNGEE. The CDR3 goes from the cysteine to the phenylalanine over 17 residues. Just the 51-base CDR3 DNA is kept, in frame starting at base 1. At the junction V is shortened by 2 bases and J by 3 bases, with 18 bases in between.

This receptor was obtained from a woman aged 70-85 years with COVID-19, enrolled during active disease. What was sequenced was peripheral blood. This chain is built from TRBV9 and TRBJ1-3, with no confident D gene call. The CDR3 corresponds to CASSVAGAADFGNTIYF. The sequence in DNA is TGTGCCAGCAGCGTGGCGGGAGCGGCGGATTTTGGAAACACCATATATTTT.